The 6 T cell receptor beta chains below all came from one sample that was sequenced in a study of T cell responses to AZD1222 COVID-19 vaccine. TCRdb keeps only in-frame clones here, not all; method: immunoSEQ multiplex PCR. The table shows about 120,000 clones, with nearly 90% occurring only once. The sequenced sample was peripheral blood, obtained on day 0 of AZD1222 vaccination. The receptor source for this set is an adult in good health.

V gene TRBV6-5 combines with J gene TRBJ2-2; 7 nucleotides match TRBD1. Germline V CDR1 and CDR2: MNHEY, SVGAGI. CDR3 length: 16 amino acids. The V segment lost 2 bases and the J segment 5 bases; nucleotides outside the gene matches: 8. The CDR3 nucleotides are TGTGCCAGCAGTTACGAAGGGGGCCCTGGGACCGGGGAGCTGTTTTTT. It specifies CASSYEGGPGTGELFF.

The V gene is TRBV27, the J gene TRBJ2-7, with D perhaps TRBD2 (6 bases). CDR1 is MNHEY, CDR2 SMNVEV, per germline (reference sequence). Trimming removed 2 bases from V and 3 bases from J, with 8 bases in between. This CDR3 has 13 amino acids. The CDR3 sequence is CASSLRTNYEQYF. The CDR3 bases are TGTGCCAGCAGTTTAAGGACTAACTACGAGCAGTACTTC.

V is TRBV3-1 (or the pseudogene TRBV3-2) and J is TRBJ1-2, with a possible D match to TRBD1 (5 bases). This CDR3 spans 12 amino acids. Germline V lookup: CDR1 LGHDT, CDR2 YNNKEL (reference sequence). Deletions cut 10 bases from V and 0 bases from J, with 9 bases between. CDR3 nucleotides: TGTGCCACACAGGCTGCTAACTATGGCTACACCTTC. It translates to CATQAANYGYTF.

Worth noting for this clone: Distinct nucleotide sequences in the sample also encode this CDR3. The CDR3 region is CASSLAGYGNTIYF. Written as DNA, the CDR3 is TGCGCCAGCAGCTTGGCAGGGTATGGAAACACCATATATTTT. J is TRBJ1-3 and V is TRBV5-1, with D possibly TRBD1 on 5 matching bases. V was trimmed by 0 bases and J by 3 bases, leaving 7 bases between them. Germline V CDR1 and CDR2: SGHRS, YFSETQ. The CDR3 covers 14 residues.

The V call is TRBV6-6, the J call TRBJ2-7; TRBD1 agrees at 9 bases. V was clipped by 5 bases and J by 2 bases; unmatched bases: 16. There are 18 residues in the CDR3. Germline assignment: CDR1 MNHNY and CDR2 SVGAGI (reference sequence). The CDR3 protein is CASSPVLLGTGNPYEQYF. CDR3 bases: TGTGCCAGCAGTCCCGTACTTCTTGGGACAGGGAACCCCTACGAGCAGTACTTC.

The V call is TRBV12-5, the J call TRBJ2-3; D is unclear. Germline assignment: CDR1 LGHNT and CDR2 FRNRAP. Trimming stripped 2 bases from V and 3 bases from J, with 9 bases between. This CDR3 is 14 amino acids long. This chain's CDR3 is CASGLNWQTDTQYF. The DNA for the CDR3 is TGTGCTAGTGGTTTGAACTGGCAAACAGATACGCAGTATTTT.